The sequence of this T cell receptor beta chain was determined in a study of type 1 and type 2 diabetes patients. At the level of the study: CD4+ or CD8+ T cells were positively selected from PBMCs with microbeads.

With regard to this clonotype: Its target is not known.

The study, taken as a whole, reports: Type 2 diabetes and control V and J usage correlated highly, approximately 0.97.

Peripheral blood, about 11 milliliters per participant, was collected. V shed 6 bases and J shed 2 bases, with 10 bases lying between them. Germline V gene sequence: CDR1 SNHLY, CDR2 FYNNEI. The CDR3 covers 13 residues. PCR was run on genomic DNA. Amplification of the beta chain CDR3 used 30 forward and 13 reverse multiplex primers. TCRdb reprocessed the multiplex PCR reads via MiXCR and lists one record per CDR3 protein. The sample consists of under 300,000 distinct CDR3 sequences, roughly 44% of them appearing once. This chain links TRBV2 with TRBJ2-5; unclear D gene. Sequenced sample: peripheral blood mononuclear cells (PBMCs). This TCR derives from a man aged 18-30 years with type 2 diabetes. The chain's CDR3 is CASSQLEQETQYF. CDR3 coding DNA: TGTGCCAGCAGCCAACTCGAACAAGAGACCCAGTACTTC.